This passage covers 18 T cell receptor beta chains from one sample sequenced in a study of CD8+ T cells in alopecia areata. Treatment indicated: oral pan-JAK inhibitor, 5-10 mg twice daily. Sequencing used cDNA as its template, made by extracting RNA and reverse transcribing it. Sequencing used immunoSEQ multiplex PCR; TCRdb keeps in-frame clones, though not all of them. The sample has 180,000 or so clones, about three fifths seen once. The sequencing used CD4+ T cells sorted from blood, collected at week 24, from a patient treated with tofacitinib. Every receptor here comes from a human donor with alopecia areata.

The chain employs TRBV25-1 and TRBJ2-3, with a tentative D call TRBD2 (5 bases). This CDR3 contains 13 residues. V lost 9 bases and J 3 bases, leaving 13 bases between the germline ends. Germline CDR1 and CDR2: MGHDK and SYGVNS. CDR3 nucleotides: TGTGCCAGTAACTGGCCGGGAACAGATACGCAGTATTTT. Its protein is CASNWPGTDTQYF.

V gene TRBV15 combines with J gene TRBJ2-7, with D possibly TRBD1 on 5 matching bases. Trimming shortened V by 4 bases and J by 5 bases, and 15 bases separated the two germline ends. There are 14 residues in the CDR3. CDR1 LNHNV and CDR2 YYDKDF come from the germline V gene (reference sequence). CDR3 bases: TGTGCCACCAGCAAGGGGCCGTCGAAGGACGAGCAGTACTTC. Its protein is CATSKGPSKDEQYF.

The chain links TRBV7-2 to TRBJ2-1; TRBD2 aligns across 13 bases. Per the germline V gene, CDR1 is SGHTA and CDR2 is FQGNSA. With V trimmed by 3 bases and J by 5 bases, 4 bases remained unmatched. This CDR3 is 16 amino acids long. DNA for the CDR3: TGTGCCAGCAGCTTCAGGGGACTAGCGGGAAACAATGAGCAGTTCTTC. It is translated as CASSFRGLAGNNEQFF.

This clone has just a few counts. The CDR3 protein is CASSLQAETYEQYF. CDR3 nucleotide sequence: TGTGCCAGCAGCTTACAGGCGGAGACGTACGAGCAGTACTTC. J is TRBJ2-7 and V is TRBV7-9, with D unresolved. The CDR3 loop spans 14 amino acids. Germline CDR1 reads SEHNR; CDR2 reads FQNEAQ (reference sequence). Trimming removed 2 bases from V and 4 bases from J, with 12 bases in between.

Remarks on this clone: Other DNA sequences of this sample code for an identical CDR3. The rearrangement uses TRBV20-1 and TRBJ2-7; 7 bases line up with TRBD2. The CDR3 consists of 11 residues. V lost 4 bases and J lost 6; bases outside the gene matches: 3. Germline V gene lookup returns CDR1 DFQATT and CDR2 SNEGSKA (reference sequence). This CDR3 is CSAKRDAEQYF. As DNA, the CDR3 is TGCAGTGCTAAGCGGGACGCCGAGCAGTACTTC.

The chain couples TRBV5-1 to TRBJ2-7; no reliable D call. Germline-derived CDR1 and CDR2 are SGHRS and YFSETQ. CDR3 size: 14 residues. V was shortened by 0 bases and J by 1 base, with 8 bases between the two germline ends. The CDR3 protein is CASSLETGSYEQYF. CDR3 nucleotide sequence: TGCGCCAGCAGCTTGGAAACGGGTTCCTACGAGCAGTACTTC.

The table lists this clone with a few counts. The chain is built from TRBV27 and TRBJ2-1; 11 bases are a match to TRBD2. From germline, CDR1 is MNHEY and CDR2 SMNVEV (reference sequence). V lost 4 bases to trimming and J lost 6 bases; unmatched junction nucleotides: 11. This CDR3 has 17 amino acids. The CDR3 nucleotides read TGTGCCAGCAGTTGGAGGGAACTAGCGGGAGTTAGCAATGAGCAGTTCTTC. Encoded protein: CASSWRELAGVSNEQFF.

The rearrangement joins TRBV7-2 to TRBJ1-1, with unresolved D. The V gene lost 1 base and the J gene lost 1 base, with 4 bases spanning the gap. The CDR3 is 13 amino acids. The germline gives CDR1 SGHTA, CDR2 FQGNSA. The CDR3 nucleotides are TGTGCCAGCAGCTTAGAACAGAACACTGAAGCTTTCTTT. It specifies CASSLEQNTEAFF.

This clone was seen ten or more times. This sequence joins TRBV6-1 and TRBJ1-2; 9 nucleotides align to TRBD1. V trimming: 6 bases; J trimming: 2 bases; junction bases outside the gene matches: 7. Germline lookup yields CDR1 MNHNS and CDR2 SASEGT. The CDR3 is 15 residues long. The CDR3 DNA follows: TGTGCCAGCAGCCTCCGTACAGGGGGCAACTATGGCTACACCTTC. The encoded protein is CASSLRTGGNYGYTF.

The chain employs TRBV29-1 and TRBJ2-5; D is possibly TRBD2 (5 bases). Germline V gene sequence: CDR1 SQVTM, CDR2 ANQGSEA. Trimming shortened V by 5 bases and J by 2 bases, and 9 bases separated the two germline ends. The CDR3 totals 12 residues. CDR3 coding DNA: TGCAGCGTTACCCGGGAACAAGAGACCCAGTACTTC. It is translated as CSVTREQETQYF.

The J gene is TRBJ2-2, the V gene TRBV30; 10 bases line up with TRBD2. This CDR3 comprises 16 residues. Trimming removed 8 bases from V and 1 base from J; junction bases left unmatched: 10. CDR1 and CDR2 (germline): GTSNPN, SVGIG (reference sequence). The CDR3 loop is CATGRASGRNTGELFF. CDR3 in DNA: TGTGCCACTGGAAGGGCTAGCGGGAGGAACACCGGGGAGCTGTTTTTT.

J is TRBJ2-1 and V is TRBV29-1; TRBD2 matches at 10 bases. The V gene's germline CDR1 is SQVTM and CDR2 ANQGSEA. After removal of 6 bases from V and 9 bases from J, the junction contained 8 bases not matched to a gene. The CDR3 is 13 amino acids. CDR3 sequence (DNA): TGCAGCGTAGACGGGACTAGCGAATTTGAGCAGTTCTTC. This codes for CSVDGTSEFEQFF.

This chain uses TRBV2 with TRBJ2-2; 7 nucleotides agree with TRBD1. Germline-derived CDR1 and CDR2 are SNHLY and FYNNEI. The CDR3 sequence is 15 residues long. J was trimmed by 4 bases and V by 7 bases; bases with no gene match: 9. CDR3 bases: TGTGCCAGCACTGGGAGACAGGGCGGCACCGGGGAGCTGTTTTTT. Translated: CASTGRQGGTGELFF.

This clone has only a few counts. This chain joins TRBV15 and TRBJ2-1; weak D call: TRBD2 (6 bases). Germline V CDR1 and CDR2: LNHNV, YYDKDF (reference sequence). CDR3 length: 14 residues. V lost 8 bases to trimming and J lost 8 bases, with 19 bases between them. CDR3 protein: CATEGILWGDEQFF. DNA of the CDR3: TGTGCCACCGAGGGGATATTGTGGGGGGATGAGCAGTTCTTC.

The rearrangement links TRBV29-1 to TRBJ2-3; possibly TRBD1 or TRBD2 for D (5 bases each). Between the trimmed V and J ends, which lost 3 bases and 1 base, there was a span of 14 bases. Per the germline V gene, CDR1 is SQVTM and CDR2 is ANQGSEA. The CDR3 has 15 amino acids. The CDR3 region has the DNA TGCAGCGTTGACCGCGTGAGGGGAGGCACAGATACGCAGTATTTT. This sequence encodes CSVDRVRGGTDTQYF.

The rearrangement joins TRBV2 to TRBJ1-4, with 7 bases aligning to TRBD1. With 7 bases clipped from V and 2 bases from J, the junction kept 7 bases outside the gene matches. The CDR3 loop spans 15 amino acids. CDR1 is SNHLY, CDR2 FYNNEI, per germline. CDR3 bases: TGTGCCAGCACCGTCAGACAGGGCACTAATGAAAAACTGTTTTTT. Residues: CASTVRQGTNEKLFF.

V usage is TRBV30 and J usage is TRBJ2-4; the D is unclear. V lost 2 bases to trimming and J lost 9 bases, with 11 bases between them. From germline, CDR1 is GTSNPN and CDR2 SVGIG (reference sequence). The CDR3 covers 12 residues. The CDR3 DNA reads TGTGCCTGGAGTACCCCCGTGGGCATTCAGTACTTC. Translation gives CAWSTPVGIQYF.

In nucleotides, the CDR3 is TGCGCCAGCAGTCAGCCCACCGGGACCCAAGACTTGGGGACTAATGAAAAACTGTTTTTT. Its protein is CASSQPTGTQDLGTNEKLFF. V and J are TRBV23-1 and TRBJ1-4, with TRBD1 as a possible D gene (5 bases). TRBV23-1 is placed among ORFs of uncertain function. Trimming took off 3 bases at V and 2 bases at J, with 25 bases between the two ends. The CDR3 loop spans 20 amino acids.